Listed below are T cell receptor beta chains from one sample, sequenced in a study of vaccination and CD4 T cells after COVID-19. The antigens of these receptors remain unknown. TCRdb itself ran the PCR reads through MiXCR, one entry per CDR3 protein. The sample carries some 4,400 distinct CDR3 sequences, around 50% recorded once. Sequencing was performed on CD4+ T cells from blood, cultured in vitro. The origin of the receptors is a human donor in good health. CDR3s include the opening cysteine and the closing phenylalanine or tryptophan. The order of the fields is V gene, clone size, D gene, J gene, CDR3 protein, CDR3 DNA. D genes are given only for firm matches. Rows may omit the clone size; those that give it use once, few, many or a size class.

V: TRBV6-4; size: -; D: -; J: TRBJ1-6; CDR3: CASSDSIGTYNSPLHF; DNA: TGTGCCAGCAGTGACTCGATTGGGACATACAATTCACCCCTCCACTTT
V: TRBV10-1; size: -; D: -; J: TRBJ1-1; CDR3: CASSAGVLTEAFF; DNA: TGCGCCAGCAGTGCGGGGGTCCTGACTGAAGCTTTCTTT
V: TRBV6-5; size: -; D: TRBD2; J: TRBJ2-3; CDR3: CASSYSLAGSTDTQYF; DNA: TGTGCCAGCAGTTACTCATTAGCGGGATCCACAGATACGCAGTATTTT
V: TRBV30; size: -; D: -; J: TRBJ1-2; CDR3: CACLKGGGNYGYTF; DNA: TGTGCCTGTCTTAAAGGTGGCGGGAACTATGGCTACACCTTC
V: TRBV10-3; size: -; D: -; J: TRBJ1-5; CDR3: CAISGSNQPQHF; DNA: TGTGCCATCAGCGGCAGCAATCAGCCCCAGCATTTT
V: TRBV2; size: -; D: -; J: TRBJ2-1; CDR3: CASSVLGRSGNEQFF; DNA: TGTGCCAGCAGTGTGCTCGGGAGATCAGGCAATGAGCAGTTCTTC
V: TRBV10-3; size: -; D: TRBD2; J: TRBJ2-7; CDR3: CAIRGTSGSYEQYF; DNA: TGTGCCATCAGGGGGACTAGCGGCTCCTACGAGCAGTACTTC
V: TRBV7-6; size: -; D: TRBD2; J: TRBJ2-1; CDR3: CASSTSGGGYNEQFF; DNA: TGTGCCAGCAGCACTAGCGGGGGGGGGTACAATGAGCAGTTCTTC
V: TRBV6-1; size: once; D: TRBD1; J: TRBJ1-1; CDR3: CASSRGQVMNTEAFF; DNA: TGTGCCAGCAGTAGGGGACAGGTCATGAACACTGAAGCTTTCTTT
V: TRBV11-3; size: -; D: TRBD2; J: TRBJ2-3; CDR3: CASSLGWAGGITDTQYF; DNA: TGTGCCAGCAGCTTAGGATGGGCGGGGGGCATTACAGATACGCAGTATTTT
V: TRBV25-1; size: few; D: -; J: TRBJ2-5; CDR3: CASSEWRDRETQYF; DNA: TGTGCCAGCAGTGAATGGCGGGATCGGGAGACCCAGTACTTC
V: TRBV14; size: -; D: -; J: TRBJ1-1; CDR3: CASSQRGDTEAFF; DNA: TGTGCCAGCAGCCAACGAGGGGACACTGAAGCTTTCTTT
V: TRBV6-2/TRBV6-3; size: -; D: -; J: TRBJ1-4; CDR3: CASSYRLEKLFF; DNA: TGTGCCAGCAGTTACCGACTTGAAAAACTGTTTTTT
V: TRBV27; size: -; D: -; J: TRBJ1-2; CDR3: CASSPRSFYGYTF; DNA: TGTGCCAGCAGTCCAAGATCCTTCTATGGCTACACCTTC
V: TRBV20-1; size: -; D: -; J: TRBJ2-5; CDR3: CSATGAGLQETQYF; DNA: TGCAGTGCTACGGGGGCGGGACTACAAGAGACCCAGTACTTC
V: TRBV5-4; size: once; D: TRBD2; J: TRBJ2-7; CDR3: CASSAVGAGVDEQYF; DNA: TGTGCCAGCAGCGCCGTCGGGGCGGGAGTAGACGAGCAGTACTTC
V: TRBV18; size: -; D: -; J: TRBJ1-2; CDR3: CASSPNYGGDYGYTF; DNA: TGTGCCAGCTCACCAAATTATGGCGGGGACTATGGCTACACCTTC
V: TRBV20-1; size: few; D: TRBD1; J: TRBJ1-4; CDR3: CSASPDRAYEKLFF; DNA: TGCAGTGCTAGTCCCGACAGGGCCTATGAAAAACTGTTTTTT
V: TRBV20-1; size: few; D: -; J: TRBJ1-1; CDR3: CSARGVLGGGSTTEAFF; DNA: TGCAGTGCTAGAGGGGTCCTCGGCGGGGGCTCGACCACTGAAGCTTTCTTT
V: TRBV7-2; size: -; D: -; J: TRBJ1-2; CDR3: CASSIVAGSQGYTF; DNA: TGTGCCAGCAGCATCGTAGCGGGGTCTCAAGGCTACACCTTC
V: TRBV7-8; size: -; D: -; J: TRBJ2-5; CDR3: CASSPGWGVGDETQYF; DNA: TGTGCCAGCAGCCCCGGGTGGGGAGTTGGGGACGAGACCCAGTACTTC
V: TRBV2; size: few; D: -; J: TRBJ1-1; CDR3: CASRLHGGMNTEAFF; DNA: TGTGCCAGCAGACTACACGGAGGGATGAACACTGAAGCTTTCTTT
V: TRBV19; size: -; D: -; J: TRBJ1-5; CDR3: CASSMFYESNQPQHF; DNA: TGTGCCAGTAGTATGTTTTATGAGAGCAATCAGCCCCAGCATTTT
V: TRBV12-3/TRBV12-4; size: -; D: -; J: TRBJ2-6; CDR3: CASSKTEFDSGANVLTF; DNA: TGTGCCAGCAGCAAAACAGAATTCGACTCTGGGGCCAACGTCCTGACTTTC
V: TRBV30; size: -; D: -; J: TRBJ1-1; CDR3: CAWSLEASEAFF; DNA: TGTGCCTGGAGTCTTGAAGCCAGTGAAGCTTTCTTT
V: TRBV25-1; size: few; D: -; J: TRBJ2-3; CDR3: CASSELGTDTQYF; DNA: TGTGCCAGCAGTGAATTGGGCACAGATACGCAGTATTTT
V: TRBV10-1; size: -; D: TRBD2; J: TRBJ2-3; CDR3: CASSRSGSGRGTDTQYF; DNA: TGCGCCAGCAGTCGGAGCGGGAGTGGACGGGGCACAGATACGCAGTATTTT
V: TRBV27; size: -; D: TRBD1; J: TRBJ2-7; CDR3: CASAYRGLHEQYF; DNA: TGTGCCAGCGCATACAGGGGGTTGCACGAGCAGTACTTC
V: TRBV20-1; size: -; D: TRBD2; J: TRBJ2-5; CDR3: CSALSGQETQYF; DNA: TGCAGTGCCCTTAGCGGGCAAGAGACCCAGTACTTC
V: TRBV7-2; size: -; D: -; J: TRBJ2-7; CDR3: CASRLTVGLSSYEQYF; DNA: TGTGCCAGCAGATTAACCGTAGGGCTTAGCTCCTACGAGCAGTACTTC
V: TRBV2; size: -; D: TRBD1; J: TRBJ2-5; CDR3: CASRGTGVRETQYF; DNA: TGTGCCAGCAGGGGGACAGGGGTGAGAGAGACCCAGTACTTC
V: TRBV7-2; size: -; D: TRBD1; J: TRBJ1-6; CDR3: CASSLVLGQGAVPLHF; DNA: TGTGCCAGCAGCTTAGTCCTGGGACAGGGGGCAGTTCCCCTCCACTTT
V: TRBV29-1; size: -; D: -; J: TRBJ2-1; CDR3: CSVPTGTVSYNEQFF; DNA: TGCAGCGTTCCGACCGGGACCGTTTCCTACAATGAGCAGTTCTTC